This TCR beta chain came from a study of T cell responses to AZD1222 COVID-19 vaccine (dated by TCRdb to about 2021). Background on the whole study: AZD1222 recipients with second doses at about 4 weeks or about 12 weeks were pooled, because spike-specific TCR depth and breadth did not differ between schedules. A total of just over 230 trial participants underwent TCR sequencing, of whom about 210 had received two doses of AZD1222 and 26 had received two doses of the MenACWY control vaccine. Enrollment into the trials was organized by age into subgroups of 18-55, 56-69 and 70-plus years, and those subgroups contained about 160, 30 and 59 TCR-sequenced participants, respectively. What the work shows at the level of the full study, not this receptor alone: Participants were mostly white British, with more females than males. The authors suggested clonal diversity may have been underestimated. Vaccine-associated CD4 TCRs spanned the whole spike protein, with dominant responses in regions 160-218 and 743-854. Because no day 14 peak-response samples were available, repertoires were characterized only after the peak T cell response. In the small 56-69-year group, the increase in depth fell short of significance, most likely because of low power. Conclusions about previously exposed vaccinees were limited because only a handful of AZD1222 recipients were SARS-CoV-2 seropositive at baseline. Spike-specific TCR breadth and depth rose significantly after two AZD1222 doses compared with day 0 and with MenACWY recipients. Reportedly, close to half of the unique spike-specific TCRs recognized epitopes lying outside the regions that are mutated in the B.1.351 and B.1.1.7 variants.

In the case of this clone: Its antigen remains unidentified. Per-base qualities were not stored, and no clone one base away is much larger.

The CDR3 regions of human TCRbeta chains were subjected to immunosequencing. The study's processing was this. Repertoire TCRs were matched against a reference library of SARS-CoV-2-specific TCRs generated with the MIRA antigen-specificity platform. Breadth was defined as the fraction of unique TCRs that were SARS-CoV-2-associated, and depth was defined as the fraction of total T cells that were SARS-CoV-2-associated. Using the MIRA data, each spike-specific TCR was mapped to the spike region that the TCR reacts to and placed in a CD4 or CD8 class. Log10-transformed breadth and depth values were compared by one-way ANOVA with Sidak's multiple comparisons tests. Here the immuneACCESS table is served through TCRdb, limited to in-frame sequences with V and J called. Missing clones are a known gap in these copies; in checked studies unresolved V genes cover under half, and the rest lacks a known reason. Clone size and the V and J calls come from that table; the DNA yielded D and trimming. The sample profile shows about 130,000 clones; 90% to 95% of them were found once. Together, the top ten hold around 1.6% of the sample.

Counted from cysteine to phenylalanine, this CDR3 has 14 amino acids. The CDR3 DNA has 42 bases and is translated from base 1. CDR1 and CDR2 are drawn from the germline V gene: SGHTA, FQGTGA. V is cut by 2 bases and J by 2 bases, and the space between the germline ends is 8 bases. Per the publication, the time point label means: baseline before first vaccination. Samples from vaccinated people were obtained from the UK trials COV001 and COV002, which included a single-blind randomized controlled phase 2/3 trial of AZD1222 (ChAdOx1 nCoV-19) in healthy adults. For TCRbeta chain sequencing, PBMC samples from trial participants were taken at day 0 and at day 28 after the second dose.

This sample comprised peripheral blood, obtained on day 0 of AZD1222 vaccination. The sequence was collected from an adult in good health. This receptor chain uses TRBV7-3 and TRBJ2-3; the D call is tentative, TRBD1 or TRBD2, as each matches 6 bases. This receptor has the CDR3 CASSLGGHTDTQYF. The DNA sequence is given as TGTGCCAGCAGCTTAGGGGGGCACACAGATACGCAGTATTTT. With all but the CDR3 taken from the reference TRBV7-3 and TRBJ2-3 genes, the full variable domain is: GAGVSQTPSNKVTEKGKYVELRCDPISGHTALYWYRQSLGQGPEFLIYFQGTGAADDSGLPNDRFFAVRPEGSVSTLKIQRTERGDSAVYLCASSLGGHTDTQYFGPGTRLTVL.